This T cell receptor beta chain came from a study of cytomegalovirus exposure and HLA in healthy donors. Overall study context: A subsequent analysis stated that the approximately 120 validation repertoires were run on the same platform as the roughly 670 first-cohort repertoires. The study, taken as a whole, reports: CMV antigen specificity of a few CMV-associated chains was confirmed in vitro.

Details on this clone: Its antigen is not known.

There are 14 residues in the CDR3. Losses at the gene ends were 4 bases for V and 4 bases for J; bases not matched to a gene: 3. Germline V lookup: CDR1 MNHNS, CDR2 SASEGT. The table came from immunoSEQ multiplex PCR; TCRdb's copy has only in-frame clones and leaves some out. The sample lists fewer than 250,000 clones; approximately 87% were seen once. The sequenced sample consisted of PBMCs. The chain uses TRBV6-1 and TRBJ2-2; TRBD1 aligns across 7 bases. The TCR comes from a woman aged 18-29 years in good health and CMV-seronegative. The CDR3 loop is CASSATGATGELFF. In DNA form, the CDR3 reads TGTGCCAGCAGTGCCACAGGGGCCACCGGGGAGCTGTTTTTT.